Following are 15 T cell receptor beta chains from one sample sequenced in a study of neurological immune-mediated disorders. TCRdb re-analysed the 5' RACE reads in MiXCR, keeping a single row per CDR3 protein. The data show 55,000 to 70,000 distinct CDR3 sequences, with roughly 3.1% seen just once and 4.5% to 6.5% held by the top ten. Sequencing was carried out using PBMCs. The receptor set was obtained from a woman in her 50s with multiple sclerosis.

This clonotype appeared many times. V usage is TRBV9 and J usage is TRBJ1-2; 9 nucleotides align to TRBD1. Looked up from germline, CDR1 is SGDLS and CDR2 is YYNGEE. This CDR3 is built from 14 residues. V lost 3 bases and J lost 5; bases outside the gene matches: 5. The CDR3 region is CASSEWDRDYGYTF. The CDR3 nucleotides are TGTGCCAGCAGCGAATGGGACAGGGATTATGGCTACACCTTC.

At least ten counts were recorded for this clonotype. The CDR3 bases are TGCAGTGCTAGAGGTCCGGCGGGAGCGGCCTACAATGAGCAGTTCTTC. It codes for CSARGPAGAAYNEQFF. The chain has TRBV20-1 and TRBJ2-1, with TRBD2 identical over 7 bases. Germline V lookup: CDR1 DFQATT, CDR2 SNEGSKA (reference sequence). The junction had 8 bases not matched to a gene; V was cut back by 1 base and J by 2 bases. CDR3 length equals 16 residues.

This clonotype was observed many times. The J gene is TRBJ2-1, the V gene TRBV25-1, with 10 bases fitting TRBD2. V lost 1 base and J lost 8; bases outside the gene matches: 5. This CDR3 has 15 amino acids. Germline assignment: CDR1 MGHDK and CDR2 SYGVNS. CDR3 DNA sequence: TGTGCCAGCAGTGAATCGGTAGCGGGAGGATATGAGCAGTTCTTC. The encoded protein is CASSESVAGGYEQFF.

This clonotype was seen many times. The chain is built from TRBV20-1 and TRBJ2-7; 8 bases fit TRBD2. V lost 3 bases, J lost 3 bases, and 4 bases stayed unmatched. There are 13 residues in the CDR3. Germline values: CDR1 DFQATT, CDR2 SNEGSKA (reference sequence). The CDR3 sequence is CSASSAGVYEQYF. The CDR3 DNA is TGCAGTGCTAGCTCAGCGGGAGTCTACGAGCAGTACTTC.

In its sample, this clonotype was seen many times. The J gene is TRBJ1-1, the V gene TRBV7-2; no reliable D call. The CDR3 extends over 16 amino acids. Germline CDR1 and CDR2: SGHTA and FQGNSA. The V end lost 4 bases, the J end lost 4 bases, and 19 bases lay between the germline ends. CDR3 loop: CASSSRGSSLATEAFF. The CDR3 DNA reads TGTGCCAGCAGCTCGAGAGGGTCAAGCTTGGCCACTGAAGCTTTCTTT.

Concerning this clonotype itself: The conserved final phenylalanine or tryptophan is absent from the CDR3, which likely points to a read error. It is unclear where the CDR3 begins or ends on the DNA, so no DNA is shown, and the CDR3 is as TCRdb lists it. V and J are TRBV4-3 and TRBJ2-4; the table calls TRBD1, which could not be checked here. The CDR3 numbers 13 amino acids, ends counted. The germline CDR1 and CDR2 sequences are LGHNA and YSLEER. Here the CDR3 reads CASSQRGRDIQYC.

This clonotype was seen ten or more times. The chain carries TRBV21-1 and TRBJ2-7; the D call of TRBD2 is as the table states it, not checked on the DNA. TRBV21-1 is tagged as a pseudogene. The CDR3 is 14 amino acids. In DNA form, the CDR3 reads TGTGCCAGCACCACAGGGTCGGGAATGCGGGAGCAGTACTTC. Its translation: CASTTGSGMREQYF.

This clonotype was detected many times. This chain connects TRBV3-1 to TRBJ2-1, with D unresolved. V was trimmed by 1 base and J by 8 bases, leaving 9 bases between them. This CDR3 region has 13 residues. From germline, CDR1 is LGHDT and CDR2 YNNKEL (reference sequence). CDR3 sequence reads: CASSQGGWDEQFF. The CDR3 DNA sequence: TGTGCCAGCAGCCAAGGAGGTTGGGATGAGCAGTTCTTC.

This clonotype was seen repeatedly, ten times or more. This rearrangement joins TRBV29-1 to TRBJ2-5; maybe TRBD2 (5 bases). V lost 4 bases and J 1 base, leaving 7 bases between the germline ends. The CDR3 loop spans 12 amino acids. CDR1 is SQVTM and CDR2 is ANQGSEA in the germline V gene. CDR3 region: CSVGSAQETQYF. CDR3 nucleotides: TGCAGCGTTGGTAGCGCCCAAGAGACCCAGTACTTC.

This clonotype was counted many times. As DNA, the CDR3 is TGTGCCAGTAGTTTCCACGGGGTAATCCGTCCTGGCTACACCTTC. It encodes CASSFHGVIRPGYTF. The V gene is TRBV19, the J gene TRBJ1-2; D is unclear. CDR3 size: 15 residues. Looked up from germline, CDR1 is LNHDA and CDR2 is SQIVND (reference sequence). Trimming removed 5 bases from V and 7 bases from J, with 20 bases in between.

At least ten counts were recorded for this clonotype. The CDR3 loop is CASSSEPGIEQFF. The DNA for the CDR3 is TGTGCCAGCAGCTCGGAACCAGGTATTGAGCAGTTCTTC. This chain joins TRBV7-7 and TRBJ2-1; D is unresolved. The ends were cut back, 4 bases at V and 9 bases at J, with 13 bases in the middle. Germline lookup yields CDR1 SSHAT and CDR2 FNYEAQ (reference sequence). The CDR3 is made up of 13 amino acids.

This clonotype came up many times. J is TRBJ1-1 and V is TRBV15; D gene ambiguous. V was clipped by 3 bases and J by 7 bases, with 15 bases between them. The CDR3 totals 14 residues. The germline V gene has CDR1 LNHNV and CDR2 YYDKDF (reference sequence). As DNA, the CDR3 is TGTGCCACCAGCAGTGTAAGGGAAAGCTTTGAAGCTTTCTTT. Residues: CATSSVRESFEAFF. Supplemented by reference TRBV15 and TRBJ1-1, the full variable domain reads DAMVIQNPRYQVTQFGKPVTLSCSQTLNHNVMYWYQQKSSQAPKLLFHYYDKDFNNEADTPDNFQSRRPNTSFCFLDIRSPGLGDTAMYLCATSSVRESFEAFFGQGTRLTVV.

This clonotype appeared many times. V is TRBV9 and J is TRBJ2-3; D is possibly TRBD2 (7 bases). Germline V CDR1 and CDR2: SGDLS, YYNGEE. The CDR3 consists of 16 residues. V was clipped by 0 bases and J by 5 bases, with 16 bases between them. The CDR3 spells CASSVVGGGPLDTQYF. The CDR3 DNA reads as TGTGCCAGCAGCGTAGTAGGCGGGGGCCCTTTAGATACGCAGTATTTT.

A few counts support this clonotype. The chain combines TRBV18 with TRBJ1-1; a possible D gene is TRBD1 (5 bases). Germline V gene sequence: CDR1 KGHSH, CDR2 LQKENI. With 2 bases removed from V and 4 bases from J, the gap between germline ends came to 11 bases. CDR3 length: 14 residues. CDR3 sequence (DNA): TGTGCCAGCTCACCAGACTCCGGGGGCACTGAAGCTTTCTTT. It is translated as CASSPDSGGTEAFF.

This clonotype was seen ten or more times. The chain has TRBV29-1 and TRBJ2-5; 7 bases are a match to TRBD1. With V trimmed by 5 bases and J by 0 bases, 9 bases remained unmatched. The CDR3 spans 15 residues. The germline V gene has CDR1 SQVTM and CDR2 ANQGSEA. CDR3 sequence reads: CSVQTGTAYQETQYF. CDR3 bases: TGCAGCGTTCAGACCGGGACAGCGTACCAAGAGACCCAGTACTTC.